This T cell receptor beta chain was obtained from a study of radiation and T cells in renal cell carcinoma. Whole-study context: Nephrectomy followed 15 Gy stereotactic body radiation by 4 weeks. Findings of the study overall: Top tumor clonotypes rose in blood 2 weeks post-radiation, then contracted.

The time point is: blood 2 weeks post-SBRT. Treatment meaning: 15 Gy SBRT to primary tumor, nephrectomy 4 weeks later. Radiation-treated patients gave blood at baseline, week 2 and week 4. Here immunoSEQ multiplex PCR was the method, and the copy in TCRdb shows in-frame clones only, minus some. The data show approximately 120,000 clones, around 85% seen once. On this clone itself: The antigen is not known.

Trimming took off 1 base at V and 5 bases at J, with 12 bases between the two ends. Germline values: CDR1 MDHEN, CDR2 SYDVKM. CDR3 length: 15 residues. The origin of this receptor is a man aged 45-65 years with renal cell carcinoma. The rearrangement uses TRBV28 and TRBJ2-1, with D perhaps matching TRBD2 (6 bases). Material: blood, obtained from a patient whose treatment included radiotherapy and nephrectomy. CDR3 loop: CASSLLSGVDNEQFF. The CDR3 DNA reads as TGTGCCAGCAGTTTATTGTCGGGAGTCGACAATGAGCAGTTCTTC.